This record looks at one T cell receptor beta chain sequence and its context. There are 12 residues in the CDR3. Germline V CDR1 and CDR2: SGHDT, YYEEEE. V dropped 1 base and J dropped 4 bases, with 6 bases sitting between them. In the study's own analysis: Quantification of nucleated cells was approximated via reference gene primer amplification. Using immunoSEQ multiplex PCR, the repertoire was profiled, and TCRdb retains in-frame clones only, with some absent. For V, J and clone size, that table is used; D and trimming come from the DNA. The sample lists about 200,000 clones, roughly nine tenths occurring once. The entry originates in a study of blood T cell repertoires in COVID-19. About the study: Some COVID-19 samples were acute and others convalescent; all came from the United States, Italy and Spain.

This clonotype was sampled from a woman aged 70-85 years with acute or convalescent COVID-19. V usage is TRBV5-6 and J usage is TRBJ2-7; TRBD1 is a possible D gene (5 bases). Sequencing was done on a sample of peripheral blood. The CDR3 region is CASSLQGYEQYF. CDR3 bases: TGTGCCAGCAGCTTGCAGGGTTACGAGCAGTACTTC. Filled out from reference TRBV5-6 and TRBJ2-7, the complete variable domain reads DAGVTQSPTHLIKTRGQQVTLRCSPKSGHDTVSWYQQALGQGPQFIFQYYEEEERQRGNFPDRFSGHQFPNYSSELNVNALLLGDSALYLCASSLQGYEQYFGPGTRLTVT.